The 14 T cell receptor beta chains below all came from one sample that was sequenced in a study of T cells in Graves' hyperthyroidism and ophthalmopathy. Amplification targeted TCR beta CDR3 regions from RNA transcripts. HTBI primers were the set used in a first-round RT-PCR of the TCR CDR3. In TCRdb, the multiplex PCR reads were re-called with MiXCR into one record per CDR3 protein. The data contain 490,000 or so distinct CDR3 sequences, less than 20% of them singletons. Sequencing used blood. The receptors here all came from a man between 40 and 49 years old with Graves' ophthalmopathy.

This clonotype was picked up many times. This sequence joins TRBV3-1 and TRBJ2-5; the D is unclear. CDR3 size: 15 residues. Looked up from germline, CDR1 is LGHDT and CDR2 is YNNKEL (reference sequence). Trimming left V 0 bases short and J 2 bases short, with 10 bases between. The CDR3 nucleotides are TGTGCCAGCAGCCAAGATGGTCTTGGACAAGAGACCCAGTACTTC. Its translation: CASSQDGLGQETQYF.

This clonotype was seen repeatedly, ten times or more. The chain is built from TRBV11-2 and TRBJ2-5, with D possibly matching TRBD2 (7 bases). The V gene's germline CDR1 is SGHAT and CDR2 FQNNGV. V was pared by 1 base and J by 4 bases, with 13 bases between. The CDR3 totals 15 residues. CDR3 DNA sequence: TGTGCCAGCAGCTTAGGCGGGGGCAGTGGAGAGACCCAGTACTTC. This gives the protein CASSLGGGSGETQYF.

This chain links TRBV6-1 with TRBJ1-1; 7 bases line up with TRBD1. With V trimmed by 3 bases and J by 3 bases, 7 bases remained unmatched. The CDR3 loop spans 15 amino acids. From germline, CDR1 is MNHNS and CDR2 SASEGT. This chain's CDR3 is CASSDGPDRDTEAFF. The CDR3 DNA sequence: TGTGCCAGCAGTGATGGCCCTGACAGGGACACTGAAGCTTTCTTT.

This clonotype was picked up many times. The DNA of the CDR3 is TGTGCCAGCAGCGGGACTAGCGGGGGTAATGAGCAGTTCTTC. Its translation is CASSGTSGGNEQFF. The rearrangement joins TRBV9 to TRBJ2-1; 13 nucleotides line up with TRBD2. Germline V gene data show CDR1 as SGDLS and CDR2 as YYNGEE. V trimming: 3 bases; J trimming: 7 bases; junction bases outside the gene matches: 1. This CDR3 region has 14 residues.

This clonotype was detected only a few times. J is TRBJ2-1 and V is TRBV7-9; 7 bases map to TRBD2. Per germline, CDR1 SEHNR and CDR2 FQNEAQ (reference sequence). The CDR3 is 16 residues long. The V gene end was trimmed by 0 bases and the J gene end by 8 bases; junction bases not matched to a gene: 10. CDR3 DNA sequence: TGTGCCAGCAGCTTAGCGCGGGCTAGCGGTTTGCATGAGCAGTTCTTC. Amino acid sequence: CASSLARASGLHEQFF.

The rearrangement uses TRBV19 and TRBJ2-7; 11 bases match TRBD2. The ends lost 4 bases at V and 3 bases at J; junction bases unmatched: 5. This CDR3 contains 15 residues. Germline V gene data show CDR1 as LNHDA and CDR2 as SQIVND (reference sequence). CDR3 residues: CASSTMGTSGYEQYF. The DNA of the CDR3 is TGTGCCAGTAGTACAATGGGGACTAGCGGCTACGAGCAGTACTTC.

This clonotype was detected only once. The V call is TRBV19, the J call TRBJ1-2, with D unresolved. Germline V CDR1 and CDR2: LNHDA, SQIVND (reference sequence). Trimming took off 3 bases at V and 5 bases at J, with 7 bases between the two ends. CDR3 length: 12 amino acids. The CDR3 is CASSIHPYGYTF. As DNA, the CDR3 is TGTGCCAGTAGTATTCATCCTTATGGCTACACCTTC.

The chain has TRBV15 and TRBJ2-1, with D maybe TRBD1 (6 bases). Germline-derived CDR1 and CDR2 are LNHNV and YYDKDF (reference sequence). V gave up 8 bases and J gave up 7 bases, with 21 bases separating them. The CDR3 has 15 residues. CDR3: CATGGRSGGGNEQFF. In DNA form, the CDR3 reads TGTGCCACCGGGGGCAGGTCAGGAGGTGGGAATGAGCAGTTCTTC.

This clonotype was detected many times. The rearrangement uses TRBV18 and TRBJ2-1, with TRBD2 identical over 11 bases. Germline V gene lookup returns CDR1 KGHSH and CDR2 LQKENI. The CDR3 loop spans 15 amino acids. Losses at the gene ends were 4 bases for V and 8 bases for J; bases not matched to a gene: 7. CDR3 DNA sequence: TGTGCCAGCTCACAACTAGCGGGGGCTAGGGATGAGCAGTTCTTC. Translated: CASSQLAGARDEQFF.

This clonotype showed up many times. V is TRBV2 and J is TRBJ2-5; 9 bases align to TRBD2. V was clipped by 1 base and J by 5 bases; unmatched bases: 14. CDR1 SNHLY and CDR2 FYNNEI come from the germline V gene. The CDR3 covers 18 residues. The CDR3 region is CASSEGRLAGTQWETQYF. In DNA form, the CDR3 reads TGTGCCAGCAGTGAAGGAAGGCTAGCGGGGACTCAATGGGAGACCCAGTACTTC.

V and J are TRBV20-1 and TRBJ1-5; tentatively, D is TRBD1 (5 bases). Germline CDR1 DFQATT, CDR2 SNEGSKA (reference sequence). The CDR3 covers 15 residues. Trimming pared 3 bases from V and 0 bases from J, leaving 12 bases between. The CDR3 protein is CSARMGENSNQPQHF. For the CDR3, the DNA is TGCAGTGCTAGGATGGGGGAGAATAGCAATCAGCCCCAGCATTTT.

The chain combines TRBV20-1 with TRBJ2-7; possibly TRBD1 for D (6 bases). Germline V gene data show CDR1 as DFQATT and CDR2 as SNEGSKA (reference sequence). CDR3 length: 13 residues. V shed 3 bases and J shed 2 bases, with 11 bases lying between them. Here the CDR3 DNA reads TGCAGTGCTAGGGAAGGGGGAACCTACGAGCAGTACTTC. Amino acids: CSAREGGTYEQYF.

This chain uses TRBV9 with TRBJ1-1, with a possible D match to TRBD1 (5 bases). The germline V and J ends were trimmed by 0 bases and 1 base, with 10 bases remaining between them. In germline, CDR1 is SGDLS, CDR2 YYNGEE. This CDR3 is built from 15 residues. The DNA for the CDR3 is TGTGCCAGCAGCGTAGTTGGGGGAGGGAACACTGAAGCTTTCTTT. This sequence encodes CASSVVGGGNTEAFF.

The chain employs TRBV3-1 and TRBJ2-7; 8 bases fit TRBD1. The germline gives CDR1 LGHDT, CDR2 YNNKEL (reference sequence). CDR3 length: 14 amino acids. J was trimmed by 0 bases and V by 2 bases; bases with no gene match: 0. The CDR3 loop reads CASSQQGASYEQYF. The CDR3 DNA is TGTGCCAGCAGCCAACAGGGGGCCTCCTACGAGCAGTACTTC.